This T cell receptor beta chain was obtained from a study of blood T cell repertoires in COVID-19. In the authors' methods: Nucleated cell counts were estimated from reference gene primer amplification. Repertoires were generated with immunoSEQ multiplex PCR, while TCRdb's copy carries only in-frame clones and drops some. The V and J calls and clone size were taken over from that table, and D and trimming were inferred from the DNA. This sample carries under 60,000 clones, approximately 83% of them seen once, and the ten largest clones take 9.5% to 13%. This clone was recorded a few times. Germline values: CDR1 SGHVS, CDR2 FNYEAQ. The CDR3 spans 15 residues. V was pared by 5 bases and J by 2 bases, with 8 bases of the junction left unmatched.

The receptor was isolated from a human donor in a cohort sampled during active COVID-19. The V and J genes are TRBV7-6 and TRBJ2-7; 8 bases line up with TRBD1. Sequenced material: peripheral blood. The CDR3 nucleotides read TGTGCCAGCAGCCCTCAGGGGGCTGGGCCCTACGAGCAGTACTTC. It translates to CASSPQGAGPYEQYF.